This T cell receptor beta chain comes out of a study of CD4 T cells in relation to SARS-CoV-2 and coronaviruses. Study-wide context: TCR beta CDR3s were sequenced after 10-day antigen culture of PBMCs. Study-level findings and limits: Compared with monoreactive clones, crossreactive clones showed significantly weaker SARS-CoV-2 expansion.

Profiled with immunoSEQ multiplex PCR; TCRdb holds only in-frame clones, not every one. The sample lists more than 20,000 clones, under 85% occurring once. Concerning this clone itself: Its antigen is unknown.

This CDR3 has 14 residues. From germline, CDR1 is KGHSH and CDR2 LQKENI. Trimming removed 4 bases from V and 4 bases from J, with 13 bases in between. CD4+ T cells from unexposed donors were obtained before the COVID-19 pandemic (2011-2018). The cells were cultured for 9 to 11 days before CD4+ T cells were isolated. This sequence was found in a human donor in good health. This chain connects TRBV18 to TRBJ1-1, with D possibly being TRBD1 (5 bases). Sequenced sample: CD4+ T cells from PBMCs, cultured in vitro. DNA for the CDR3: TGTGCCAGCTCACAATGGCAGGGTAGCACTGAAGCTTTCTTT. Encoded protein: CASSQWQGSTEAFF. Full variable domain (outside the CDR3, taken from reference TRBV18 and TRBJ1-1): NAGVMQNPRHLVRRRGQEARLRCSPMKGHSHVYWYRQLPEEGLKFMVYLQKENIIDESGMPKERFSAEFPKEGPSILRIQQVVRGDSAAYFCASSQWQGSTEAFFGQGTRLTVV.